These 32 T cell receptor beta chains originate from one sample sequenced in a study of molecular identifiers for immune sequencing clone quantification. One entry per CDR3 protein results from TCRdb running MiXCR on the PCR reads. The data contain 460,000 or so distinct CDR3 sequences, less than 30% of them singletons. Material for sequencing was naive CD8+ T cells from blood, with Jurkat cell RNA spiked in. Documented subset: FACS-sorted CD8+CD4-CCR7+CD45RA+ naive T cells. These receptors were obtained from a human donor in good health. Some libraries in this study had Jurkat cell RNA spiked in.

This clonotype came up once. V gene TRBV5-6 combines with J gene TRBJ1-4; no clear D gene. There are 15 residues in the CDR3. V was cut by 4 bases and J by 8 bases, with 18 bases left in between. Germline CDR1 is SGHDT and CDR2 is YYEEEE. Here the CDR3 reads CASSTTGGFGEKLFF. DNA of the CDR3: TGTGCCAGCAGCACGACTGGAGGGTTCGGAGAAAAACTGTTTTTT.

This clonotype was picked up many times. The chain recombines TRBV30 with TRBJ2-6; 7 bases agree with TRBD1. Trimming removed 0 bases from V and 1 base from J; junction bases left unmatched: 3. CDR1 and CDR2 (germline): GTSNPN, SVGIG (reference sequence). There are 16 residues in the CDR3. The CDR3 loop reads CAWSVIRGSGANVLTF. DNA of the CDR3: TGTGCCTGGAGTGTAATCAGGGGGTCTGGGGCCAACGTCCTGACTTTC.

This clonotype was seen a handful of times. The chain carries TRBV7-9 and TRBJ2-7, with D hard to call. The CDR3 runs to 11 residues. Trimming pared 3 bases from V and 6 bases from J, leaving 6 bases between. The germline V gene has CDR1 SEHNR and CDR2 FQNEAQ (reference sequence). The chain's CDR3 is CASSFSLEQYF. The CDR3 nucleotides are TGTGCCAGCAGCTTTTCGCTCGAGCAGTACTTC.

This clonotype was seen ten or more times. This chain connects TRBV5-1 to TRBJ1-2, with D possibly TRBD1 on 6 matching bases. The CDR3 sequence is 18 residues long. V dropped 3 bases and J dropped 5 bases, with 26 bases sitting between them. Germline lookup yields CDR1 SGHRS and CDR2 YFSETQ. The CDR3 here is CASSSVATGAPVNYGYTF. CDR3 nucleotides: TGCGCCAGCAGCTCGGTAGCTACGGGGGCACCCGTGAATTATGGCTACACCTTC.

The rearrangement links TRBV25-1 to TRBJ2-7, with a tentative D call TRBD1 (5 bases). This CDR3 spans 14 amino acids. CDR1 MGHDK and CDR2 SYGVNS come from the germline V gene. Between the trimmed V and J ends, which lost 0 bases and 7 bases, there was a span of 13 bases. CDR3 sequence reads: CASSEYNRPTEQYF. The CDR3 DNA reads TGTGCCAGCAGTGAATACAACAGGCCCACGGAGCAGTACTTC.

This clonotype was detected ten times or more. This chain links TRBV10-3 with TRBJ2-1; 7 positions match TRBD1. Germline CDR1 ENHRY, CDR2 SYGVKD. There are 11 residues in the CDR3. J was trimmed by 8 bases and V by 6 bases; bases with no gene match: 1. The DNA of the CDR3 is TGTGCCATCAGACAGGGGCATGAGCAGTTCTTC. It is translated as CAIRQGHEQFF.

This clonotype turned up a few times. The genes are TRBV12-3 or TRBV12-4 and TRBJ2-1; D not certain. V lost 9 bases, J lost 2 bases, and 14 bases lay in between. The CDR3 consists of 14 residues. The CDR3 spells CASFASEAYNEQFF. In DNA form, the CDR3 reads TGTGCCAGTTTCGCGAGCGAAGCCTACAATGAGCAGTTCTTC.

This clonotype was seen at least ten times. The chain employs TRBV6-2 or TRBV6-3 and TRBJ2-4; D gene unclear. This CDR3 is 13 amino acids long. In germline, CDR1 is MNHEY, CDR2 SVGEGT. The ends were cut back, 4 bases at V and 8 bases at J, with 12 bases in the middle. Here the CDR3 reads CASSLFERDIQYF. In nucleotides, the CDR3 is TGTGCCAGCAGTTTGTTCGAAAGGGACATTCAGTACTTC.

The CDR3 DNA reads TGTGCCAGCAGTTACCCTAGTTCCGGGACTAGCGGGAGGAGGTGGACAGATACGCAGTATTTT. Residues: CASSYPSSGTSGRRWTDTQYF. The chain couples TRBV6-2 or TRBV6-3 to TRBJ2-3, with TRBD2 identical over 15 bases. This CDR3 has 21 amino acids. Germline V gene lookup returns CDR1 MNHEY and CDR2 SVGEGT. Unmatched junction bases numbered 15, after V lost 2 bases and J lost 3 bases.

The chain employs TRBV13 and TRBJ2-3; no clear D gene. Germline assignment: CDR1 PRHDT and CDR2 FYEKMQ (reference sequence). Trimming cost V 0 bases and J 3 bases, with 7 bases left between them. The CDR3 totals 14 residues. The CDR3 sequence: CASSLGDVTDTQYF. In nucleotides, the CDR3 is TGTGCCAGCAGCTTAGGGGACGTAACAGATACGCAGTATTTT.

V is TRBV4-2 and J is TRBJ1-1; possible D gene TRBD1, 6 bases. Trimming removed 0 bases from V and 2 bases from J, with 10 bases in between. CDR3 length: 15 amino acids. CDR1 and CDR2 from the germline V gene are LGHNA and YNFKEQ. For the CDR3, the DNA is TGTGCCAGCAGCCAAGAAGCAGGGGCCAACACTGAAGCTTTCTTT. It codes for CASSQEAGANTEAFF.

About this clonotype: A much larger clone sits a single nucleotide away, making a read error possible. J is TRBJ2-7 and V is TRBV7-6; D possibly corresponds to TRBD1 (6 bases). The V end was cut by 5 bases, the J end by 7 bases, with 18 bases between. The CDR3 is 14 amino acids. Looked up from germline, CDR1 is SGHVS and CDR2 is FNYEAQ. The chain's CDR3 is CASSPTTGIKEQYF. CDR3 sequence (DNA): TGTGCCAGCAGCCCGACGACAGGAATCAAAGAGCAGTACTTC.

This clonotype has a count of ten or more. The chain combines TRBV4-3 with TRBJ2-7; D is undetermined. CDR3 length: 14 amino acids. The V end lost 4 bases, the J end lost 6 bases, and 16 bases lay between the germline ends. Germline CDR1 is LGHNA and CDR2 is YSLEER. The CDR3 nucleotides are TGCGCCAGCAGCCCGGCTAGAGACGGGTTCGAGCAGTACTTC. Translating it yields CASSPARDGFEQYF.

This clonotype was observed at least ten times. This sequence joins TRBV12-3 or TRBV12-4 and TRBJ2-3; maybe TRBD2 (6 bases). This CDR3 contains 16 residues. Trimming removed 5 bases from V and 2 bases from J, with 17 bases in between. The CDR3 DNA follows: TGTGCCAGCAGTCTTAGACTAGGTCCCTCCACAGATACGCAGTATTTT. Translated: CASSLRLGPSTDTQYF.

The chain uses TRBV6-2 or TRBV6-3 and TRBJ1-2; no definite D call. The V and J ends lost 7 bases and 4 bases respectively, with 22 bases between them. CDR3 size: 16 residues. Germline-derived CDR1 and CDR2 are MNHEY and SVGEGT. Here the CDR3 reads CASTSNRELALYGYTF. DNA for the CDR3: TGTGCCAGCACTTCAAACCGGGAGCTGGCACTCTATGGCTACACCTTC.

This clonotype showed up many times. This chain uses TRBV12-3 or TRBV12-4 with TRBJ1-1; TRBD1 might be the D (6 bases). The CDR3 is 13 residues long. V was cut by 8 bases and J by 0 bases, with 10 bases left in between. CDR3 coding DNA: TGTGCCAGCGAAGACAGGTTGAACACTGAAGCTTTCTTT. Translating gives CASEDRLNTEAFF.

This clonotype appeared a few times. The chain is built from TRBV4-1 and TRBJ2-7; 9 nucleotides line up with TRBD1. Unmatched junction bases numbered 19, after V lost 0 bases and J lost 7 bases. CDR3 length: 19 amino acids. Germline CDR1 is MGHRA and CDR2 is YSYEKL. CDR3 in amino acids: CASSQDLFPGQGSPEEQYF. The CDR3 DNA reads TGCGCCAGCAGCCAAGACCTATTCCCGGGACAGGGTTCCCCGGAGGAGCAGTACTTC.

This clonotype was seen repeatedly, ten times or more. The chain carries TRBV27 and TRBJ1-5; D not resolved. The germline V gene has CDR1 MNHEY and CDR2 SMNVEV (reference sequence). This CDR3 has 12 residues. V was clipped by 3 bases and J by 6 bases, with 6 bases between them. CDR3 amino acids: CASSFWGQPQHF. In nucleotides, the CDR3 is TGTGCCAGCAGTTTCTGGGGTCAGCCCCAGCATTTT.

This clonotype was detected only once. Given a much more abundant clone one base away, this may be a read error. In this CDR3 the conserved last residue, phenylalanine or tryptophan, is missing, so a read error is likely. The gene calls are TRBV12-3 or TRBV12-4 and TRBJ2-3; the D is unclear. CDR3 length: 13 amino acids. Trimming left V 6 bases short and J 4 bases short, with 11 bases between. CDR3 sequence reads: CASRPPWADTQYS. As DNA, the CDR3 is TGTGCCAGCAGGCCCCCTTGGGCAGATACGCAGTATTCT.

This clonotype was counted ten times or more. The chain employs TRBV2 and TRBJ1-2, with D possibly matching TRBD1 (6 bases). CDR1 SNHLY and CDR2 FYNNEI come from the germline V gene. With 0 bases removed from V and 6 bases from J, the gap between germline ends came to 14 bases. CDR3 length equals 15 residues. The chain's CDR3 is CASSEAAVDSDGYTF. CDR3 DNA sequence: TGTGCCAGCAGTGAAGCGGCAGTGGACAGCGATGGCTACACCTTC.

On this clonotype itself: This may come from a read error, since a much larger clone is one base off. This chain joins TRBV29-1 and TRBJ2-1; possible D gene TRBD1, 5 bases. With 4 bases removed from V and 12 bases from J, the gap between germline ends came to 16 bases. The CDR3 spans 12 residues. Germline V gene lookup returns CDR1 SQVTM and CDR2 ANQGSEA. The CDR3 protein is CSVVQGRLGQFF. CDR3 coding DNA: TGCAGCGTTGTCCAGGGCAGGTTGGGGCAGTTCTTC.

This clonotype turned up a few times. This chain uses TRBV12-3 or TRBV12-4 with TRBJ1-4; possible D gene TRBD1, 5 bases. Trimming left V 5 bases short and J 6 bases short, with 16 bases between. The CDR3 is made up of 15 amino acids. The CDR3 DNA is TGTGCCAGCAGTCCCCGGACGCCCAGGGATGAAAAACTGTTTTTT. Translated: CASSPRTPRDEKLFF.

This clonotype was detected only a few times. The chain couples TRBV7-9 to TRBJ2-5, with 8 bases lining up with TRBD1. The ends lost 5 bases at V and 2 bases at J; junction bases unmatched: 7. Germline V lookup: CDR1 SEHNR, CDR2 FQNEAQ (reference sequence). The CDR3 totals 15 residues. The CDR3 region has the DNA TGTGCCAGCAGCGGACGGGACAGGCGGCAAGAGACCCAGTACTTC. Translation: CASSGRDRRQETQYF.

The chain links TRBV28 to TRBJ2-7; 7 bases fit TRBD1. The germline CDR1 and CDR2 sequences are MDHEN and SYDVKM. Trimming removed 0 bases from V and 5 bases from J; junction bases left unmatched: 4. The length of the CDR3 is 14 residues. The CDR3 coding sequence is TGTGCCAGCAGTTTATGGCAGGGGGAAGACGAGCAGTACTTC. Its translation is CASSLWQGEDEQYF.

V usage is TRBV27 and J usage is TRBJ2-1, with TRBD1 identical over 10 bases. With V trimmed by 2 bases and J by 9 bases, 7 bases remained unmatched. Per germline, CDR1 MNHEY and CDR2 SMNVEV (reference sequence). The CDR3 is 15 amino acids. CDR3 coding DNA: TGTGCCAGCAGTTTAGGGACAGGGGTAGGGGGTGAGCAGTTCTTC. Translation: CASSLGTGVGGEQFF.

The chain is built from TRBV4-3 and TRBJ1-1; D possibly corresponds to TRBD1 (6 bases). The V gene's germline CDR1 is LGHNA and CDR2 YSLEER. The CDR3 is 15 amino acids. V gave up 7 bases and J gave up 7 bases, with 22 bases separating them. CDR3 loop: CASTNSPGGASEAFF. In DNA, the CDR3 is TGCGCCAGCACCAATTCTCCCGGGGGGGCTAGTGAAGCTTTCTTT.

The CDR3 loop is CASSFERTRLDTEAFF. The DNA of the CDR3 is TGTGCCAGCAGCTTCGAAAGGACCCGACTGGACACTGAAGCTTTCTTT. The V and J genes are TRBV27 and TRBJ1-1; the D is unclear. This CDR3 is 16 amino acids long. The V gene's germline CDR1 is MNHEY and CDR2 SMNVEV (reference sequence). The V and J ends lost 6 bases and 3 bases respectively, with 20 bases between them.

This chain links TRBV12-3 or TRBV12-4 with TRBJ1-2, with D possibly TRBD1 on 5 matching bases. Trimming removed 6 bases from V and 4 bases from J, with 15 bases in between. The length of the CDR3 is 14 residues. Here the CDR3 DNA reads TGTGCCAGCAGGTTGGGGGGAGCCGGCTATGGCTACACCTTC. Its translation: CASRLGGAGYGYTF.

This clonotype was seen a few times. The chain uses TRBV28 and TRBJ2-3; D is unresolved. The length of the CDR3 is 16 residues. The V and J ends lost 6 bases and 3 bases respectively, with 19 bases between them. Per the germline V gene, CDR1 is MDHEN and CDR2 is SYDVKM. The CDR3 sequence is CASSSRTSEWTDTQYF. In DNA, the CDR3 is TGTGCCAGCAGCTCCCGCACCAGCGAATGGACAGATACGCAGTATTTT. Complete variable domain (other parts from reference TRBV28 and TRBJ2-3): DVKVTQSSRYLVKRTGEKVFLECVQDMDHENMFWYRQDPGLGLRLIYFSYDVKMKEKGDIPEGYSVSREKKERFSLILESASTNQTSMYLCASSSRTSEWTDTQYFGPGTRLTVL.

This chain links TRBV5-6 with TRBJ2-7; D is possibly TRBD2 (6 bases). CDR1 and CDR2 from the germline V gene are SGHDT and YYEEEE. The CDR3 extends over 14 amino acids. Trimming left V 0 bases short and J 5 bases short, with 12 bases between. The chain's CDR3 is CASSLAGSLHEQYF. In nucleotides, the CDR3 is TGTGCCAGCAGCTTGGCCGGGAGTCTCCACGAGCAGTACTTC.

This clonotype was seen ten or more times. This chain links TRBV7-6 with TRBJ2-6; D is unresolved. CDR1 and CDR2 from the germline V gene are SGHVS and FNYEAQ. With 1 base removed from V and 2 bases from J, the gap between germline ends came to 9 bases. The length of the CDR3 is 16 residues. The CDR3 region has the DNA TGTGCCAGCAGCTTAGTGGATTCTACTGGGGCCAACGTCCTGACTTTC. Encoded protein: CASSLVDSTGANVLTF.

For this clonotype: This may be a read error: a much more frequent sequence differs by one nucleotide. The CDR3 spells CASSVETGVTSYEQYF. In DNA form, the CDR3 reads TGTGCCAGCAGCGTAGAGACAGGGGTGACCTCCTACGAGCAGTACTTC. This rearrangement joins TRBV7-2 to TRBJ2-7, with 8 bases matching TRBD1. Germline loops: CDR1 SGHTA, CDR2 FQGNSA. This CDR3 region has 16 residues. J gave up 0 bases and V 5 bases, and 9 bases lay outside the gene matches.